This T cell receptor (beta chain) is drawn from a study of Ad26.COV2.S vaccination and SARS-CoV-2 variants. Study information: Donor was assigned to the Ad26.COV2.S arm of trial COV1001. Study results and caveats: Spike-specific CD8+ and CD4+ T cell responses reportedly showed substantial breadth after vaccination.

This CDR3 contains 18 residues. The J segment lost 5 bases and the V segment lost 3 bases, leaving 16 bases of the junction unmatched. Per germline, CDR1 ENHRY and CDR2 SYGVKD. Assay: immunoSEQ multiplex PCR; the TCRdb copy retains only in-frame clones and omits some. The data hold roughly 320,000 clones, with roughly 87% observed a single time. This clone was recorded once. What it recognizes is unknown. Treatment described: some 19 received Ad26.COV2.S at low or high dose, single or two shots; 5 received placebo; per-sample allocation not given. Sampling happened 63 days after the first vaccine or placebo injection.

The rearrangement joins TRBV10-3 to TRBJ2-4; 7 nucleotides agree with TRBD2. The receptor comes from a person between 18 and 65 years old who received the Ad26.COV2.S COVID-19 vaccine or a placebo. The specimen comprised peripheral blood, sampled in a trial of Ad26.COV2.S vaccine versus placebo. The CDR3 loop is CAISERYGRDRSENIQYF. DNA of the CDR3: TGTGCCATCAGTGAAAGATATGGGAGGGATAGGTCGGAAAACATTCAGTACTTC.